This entry lists 2 T cell receptor beta chains sequenced from one sample in a study of blood T cell repertoires in COVID-19. Produced via immunoSEQ multiplex PCR; TCRdb's table is partial and in-frame only. The sample holds roughly 130,000 clones, around 87% seen once. What was sequenced was peripheral blood. The source of these receptors is a woman aged 55-69 years with acute or convalescent COVID-19.

As DNA, the CDR3 is TGTGCCAGCAGGCGAAACAGGTCTTCTGGCTACACCTTC. Translating it yields CASRRNRSSGYTF. The chain carries TRBV6-6 and TRBJ1-2, with TRBD1 as a possible D gene (5 bases). The CDR3 has 13 residues. From germline, CDR1 is MNHNY and CDR2 SVGAGI (reference sequence). V was pared by 6 bases and J by 7 bases, with 15 bases between.

The CDR3 bases are TGTGCCAGCAGTAGTGACAGGTCTGGGGCCAACGTCCTGACTTTC. Its translation is CASSSDRSGANVLTF. The chain has TRBV6-6 and TRBJ2-6; tentatively, D is TRBD1 (6 bases). CDR1 and CDR2 from the germline V gene are MNHNY and SVGAGI (reference sequence). CDR3 length: 15 residues. V gave up 5 bases and J gave up 1 base, with 9 bases separating them.